Reported below is one T cell receptor (beta chain). Its antigen is not yet known. No per-base quality is available; no much larger clone lies one base away. This record belongs to a study of blood T cell repertoires in COVID-19 (TCRdb year 2020). With respect to the entire study: Collaborator samples came from the United States, Italy and Spain and covered acute and convalescent phases of COVID-19. Nearly every sample came with metadata listing a de-identified subject ID, COVID-19 status, age in years and sex. The material from the prospective study consisted of cDNA or gDNA derived from T cells, B-cell-depleted T cells, or PBMCs. The samples were drawn from the first 160 participants of the ongoing ImmuneRACE study and from over a thousand subjects provided by 6 global collaborators. The repertoires were made available in a free public database intended to serve as a resource for research on the immune response to SARS-CoV-2. The dataset comprised deeply sampled blood TCRbeta repertoires from subjects exposed to, actively infected with, or recovered from COVID-19. Where HLA class I and class II types were available, the types were taken from metadata supplied by the sample provider, not from assay-based typing. Here is what the overall study found, with its caveats: The quantity of clinical and demographic metadata differed by source and by participant and was supplied without curation.

The CDR3 measures 14 amino acids from cysteine to phenylalanine. The entry retains the CDR3 DNA only, 42 bases that are in frame from base 1. The germline V gene encodes CDR1 SNHLY and CDR2 FYNNEI. Trimming removed 7 bases from V and 4 bases from J, leaving 16 bases between the germline ends. Whole blood was collected in K2EDTA tubes by collaborating institutions according to the institutions' own protocols. Collaborator samples were shipped for TCRbeta analysis as frozen whole blood, isolated PBMCs, or DNA extracted from either sample type. The immunoSEQ Assay, a bias-controlled multiplex PCR, was used to amplify TCRbeta CDR3 regions from genomic DNA. As for how the authors treated the data: The number of nucleated cells in each sample was estimated from the amplification of reference gene primers within the assay. To quantify the absolute abundance of each unique TCRbeta CDR3 rearrangement, sequence reads were collapsed and filtered. For each sample, productive Simpson clonality was calculated as the square root of Simpson's diversity index over productive rearrangements. Drawn from immuneACCESS, this table holds only the in-frame rearrangements with V and J called that TCRdb kept. Clones are partly lost; checked studies trace under half to an unresolved V gene and leave the rest unexplained. The V and J calls and clone size were taken over from that table, and D and trimming were inferred from the DNA. In this sample the table shows tens of thousands of clones, about nine tenths of which occur a single time. The ten largest make up 7% to 10% of the sample.

The sequencing sample was made of peripheral blood. The chain is encoded by TRBV2 joined to TRBJ1-1, and perhaps TRBD1 as D gene, on 5 matching bases. The sequence derives from a man aged 65 to 85 with active or convalescent COVID-19. The CDR3 protein is CASTVGGGFTEAFF. In nucleotides, the sequence is TGTGCCAGCACTGTCGGGGGGGGATTCACTGAAGCTTTCTTT.